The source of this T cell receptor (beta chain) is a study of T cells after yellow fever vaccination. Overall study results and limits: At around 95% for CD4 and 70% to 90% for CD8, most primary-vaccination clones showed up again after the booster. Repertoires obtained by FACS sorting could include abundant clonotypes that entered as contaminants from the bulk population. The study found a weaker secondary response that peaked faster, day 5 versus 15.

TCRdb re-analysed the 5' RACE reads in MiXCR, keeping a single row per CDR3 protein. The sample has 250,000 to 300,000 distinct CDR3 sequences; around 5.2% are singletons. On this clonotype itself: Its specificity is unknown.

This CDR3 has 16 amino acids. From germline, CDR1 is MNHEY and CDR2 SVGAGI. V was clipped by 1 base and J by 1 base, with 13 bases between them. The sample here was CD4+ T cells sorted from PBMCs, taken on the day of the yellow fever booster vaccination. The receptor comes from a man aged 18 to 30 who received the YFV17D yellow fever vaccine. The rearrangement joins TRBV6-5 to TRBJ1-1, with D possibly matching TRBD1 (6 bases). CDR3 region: CASSYFGQHRNTEAFF. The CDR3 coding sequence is TGTGCCAGCAGTTACTTTGGACAGCATAGGAACACTGAAGCTTTCTTT.